The 17 T cell receptor beta chains below come from one sample, sequenced in a study of T cell changes during pregnancy in multiple sclerosis. The protocol was immunoSEQ multiplex PCR, while the TCRdb copy is restricted to in-frame clones and leaves out a portion. The table shows roughly 90,000 clones, with just under 95% occurring only once. The source material was peripheral blood, sampled in the first trimester of pregnancy. These receptors all come from a female donor with multiple sclerosis, enrolled in a pregnancy study.

V is TRBV12-1 and J is TRBJ2-6; TRBD1 is the table's D call, not checked against the DNA. TRBV12-1 is flagged as a pseudogene. The CDR3 totals 16 residues. The CDR3 sequence is CASTSRRGLGANVLTF. The CDR3 DNA reads as TGTGCCAGCACCTCCCGGAGGGGGCTTGGGGCCAACGTCCTGACTTTC.

The chain is built from TRBV19 and TRBJ2-3; 12 nucleotides match TRBD2. V trimming: 8 bases; J trimming: 4 bases; junction bases outside the gene matches: 7. Germline V gene lookup returns CDR1 LNHDA and CDR2 SQIVND (reference sequence). This CDR3 region has 15 residues. The CDR3 here is CASRLAGEFADTQYF. The CDR3 DNA is TGTGCCAGTCGACTAGCGGGGGAATTTGCAGATACGCAGTATTTT.

The gene calls are TRBV27 and TRBJ2-1, with 9 bases that match TRBD2. The CDR3 contains 17 residues. Germline V gives CDR1 MNHEY, CDR2 SMNVEV (reference sequence). V shed 3 bases, J shed 5 bases, and the junction held 11 bases outside the gene matches. CDR3 bases: TGTGCCAGCAGTTTCCCCGGGCGGCGGGGGGGTAACAATGAGCAGTTCTTC. Protein product: CASSFPGRRGGNNEQFF.

This rearrangement joins TRBV21-1 to TRBJ1-5; the table's D call, TRBD1, has no DNA check behind it. TRBV21-1 is tagged as a pseudogene. The CDR3 length is 14 residues. In nucleotides, the CDR3 is TGTGCCACCCCTGGGACAGGGGGTAATCAGCCCCAGCATTTT. Residues: CATPGTGGNQPQHF.

This clone has a single count. The rearrangement joins TRBV4-1 to TRBJ2-7, with 10 bases aligning to TRBD2. The CDR3 consists of 18 residues. Germline V lookup: CDR1 MGHRA, CDR2 YSYEKL. Trimming cost V 0 bases and J 1 base; bases outside gene matches: 9. The CDR3 reads CASSQEPLLAGVSYEQYF. The CDR3 bases are TGCGCCAGCAGCCAAGAACCCCTCCTAGCGGGGGTGTCCTACGAGCAGTACTTC.

This chain uses TRBV9 with TRBJ2-1; possibly TRBD2 for D (5 bases). Trimming left V 6 bases short and J 0 bases short, with 10 bases between. The CDR3 length is 14 residues. Germline V gene data show CDR1 as SGDLS and CDR2 as YYNGEE. The CDR3 here is CASTPSNSYNEQFF. CDR3 DNA sequence: TGTGCCAGCACTCCTAGCAACTCCTACAATGAGCAGTTCTTC.

This rearrangement joins TRBV9 to TRBJ2-1, with TRBD2 as a possible D gene (5 bases). The CDR3 consists of 15 residues. The ends were cut back, 0 bases at V and 6 bases at J, with 13 bases in the middle. CDR1 is SGDLS and CDR2 is YYNGEE in the germline V gene. Written as DNA, the CDR3 is TGTGCCAGCAGCGTAGAAACCGGGAAGGGCAATGAGCAGTTCTTC. Protein: CASSVETGKGNEQFF.

The chain recombines TRBV5-1 with TRBJ1-2; D possibly corresponds to TRBD1 (5 bases). V was trimmed by 7 bases and J by 3 bases, leaving 10 bases between them. The CDR3 is 12 residues long. Germline-derived CDR1 and CDR2 are SGHRS and YFSETQ. The CDR3 DNA reads TGCGCCAGCGGGGCGACAGACTATGGCTACACCTTC. Encoded protein: CASGATDYGYTF.

Points on this clone: This CDR3 is also generated by other DNA sequences in the sample. J is TRBJ1-5 and V is TRBV19; D is unclear. Germline-derived CDR1 and CDR2 are LNHDA and SQIVND (reference sequence). The CDR3 spans 14 residues. Deletions cut 6 bases from V and 0 bases from J, with 9 bases between. DNA for the CDR3: TGTGCCAGTAGACCGGGTCTTAGCAATCAGCCCCAGCATTTT. Amino acid sequence: CASRPGLSNQPQHF.

The gene calls are TRBV19 and TRBJ1-6; D possibly corresponds to TRBD1 (6 bases). The germline V gene has CDR1 LNHDA and CDR2 SQIVND (reference sequence). The CDR3 is 15 amino acids. V lost 5 bases, J lost 7 bases, and 15 bases lay in between. The chain's CDR3 is CASSWDTLNNSPLHF. The CDR3 DNA sequence: TGTGCCAGTAGTTGGGACACGTTGAACAATTCACCCCTCCACTTT.

The genes are TRBV4-1 and TRBJ1-4; 7 positions match TRBD1. Per the germline V gene, CDR1 is MGHRA and CDR2 is YSYEKL. The CDR3 runs to 15 residues. J gave up 7 bases and V 0 bases, and 5 bases lay outside the gene matches. CDR3 sequence reads: CASSQDARGSEKLFF. For the CDR3, the DNA is TGCGCCAGCAGCCAAGATGCCAGGGGGTCTGAAAAACTGTTTTTT.

This clone was seen just once. The chain has TRBV27 and TRBJ2-7; D remains ambiguous. Germline V CDR1 and CDR2: MNHEY, SMNVEV (reference sequence). Trimming shortened V by 3 bases and J by 3 bases, and 9 bases separated the two germline ends. This CDR3 spans 13 amino acids. CDR3 protein: CASSFDLGYEQYF. DNA for the CDR3: TGTGCCAGCAGTTTCGACTTGGGCTACGAGCAGTACTTC.

The rearrangement joins TRBV7-9 to TRBJ2-1, with 10 bases fitting TRBD2. The length of the CDR3 is 15 residues. CDR1 SEHNR and CDR2 FQNEAQ come from the germline V gene (reference sequence). V lost 2 bases, J lost 9 bases, and 7 bases stayed unmatched. The CDR3 region has the DNA TGTGCCAGCAGCTTAAGTCCAGCGGGGGGGCCTGAGCAGTTCTTC. Translating it yields CASSLSPAGGPEQFF.

This clone was recorded a few times. This chain joins TRBV6-5 and TRBJ1-2; a weak D match, TRBD1 (5 bases). V dropped 4 bases and J dropped 4 bases, with 13 bases sitting between them. Germline CDR1 and CDR2: MNHEY and SVGAGI. This CDR3 comprises 14 residues. The CDR3: CASSLGRETYGYTF. The CDR3 DNA follows: TGTGCCAGCAGTTTGGGACGGGAGACCTATGGCTACACCTTC.

The chain is built from TRBV9 and TRBJ1-3; TRBD1 is a possible D gene (5 bases). V lost 0 bases to trimming and J lost 0 bases, with 10 bases between them. CDR1 and CDR2 (germline): SGDLS, YYNGEE. The CDR3 has 16 amino acids. In DNA form, the CDR3 reads TGTGCCAGCAGCGTAGCTACAGGAAACTCTGGAAACACCATATATTTT. Protein product: CASSVATGNSGNTIYF.

V gene TRBV7-6 combines with J gene TRBJ1-1; TRBD1 matches at 10 bases. The CDR3 sequence is 15 residues long. Germline V gene data show CDR1 as SGHVS and CDR2 as FNYEAQ. The V and J ends lost 2 bases and 6 bases, in that order; junction bases with no gene match: 6. For the CDR3, the DNA is TGTGCCAGCAGCTTACCCGGGACAGGGGACGCTGAAGCTTTCTTT. This sequence encodes CASSLPGTGDAEAFF.

This chain joins TRBV11-2 and TRBJ2-2; 7 bases are a match to TRBD1. V was pared by 1 base and J by 0 bases, with 5 bases of the junction left unmatched. This CDR3 is built from 17 residues. Germline V CDR1 and CDR2: SGHAT, FQNNGV. The CDR3 region is CASSLGEGGPNTGELFF. In DNA, the CDR3 is TGTGCCAGCAGCTTAGGAGAAGGGGGCCCGAACACCGGGGAGCTGTTTTTT. Combining the CDR3 with reference TRBV11-2 and TRBJ2-2 gives the whole variable domain EAGVAQSPRYKIIEKRQSVAFWCNPISGHATLYWYQQILGQGPKLLIQFQNNGVVDDSQLPKDRFSAERLKGVDSTLKIQPAKLEDSAVYLCASSLGEGGPNTGELFFGEGSRLTVL.